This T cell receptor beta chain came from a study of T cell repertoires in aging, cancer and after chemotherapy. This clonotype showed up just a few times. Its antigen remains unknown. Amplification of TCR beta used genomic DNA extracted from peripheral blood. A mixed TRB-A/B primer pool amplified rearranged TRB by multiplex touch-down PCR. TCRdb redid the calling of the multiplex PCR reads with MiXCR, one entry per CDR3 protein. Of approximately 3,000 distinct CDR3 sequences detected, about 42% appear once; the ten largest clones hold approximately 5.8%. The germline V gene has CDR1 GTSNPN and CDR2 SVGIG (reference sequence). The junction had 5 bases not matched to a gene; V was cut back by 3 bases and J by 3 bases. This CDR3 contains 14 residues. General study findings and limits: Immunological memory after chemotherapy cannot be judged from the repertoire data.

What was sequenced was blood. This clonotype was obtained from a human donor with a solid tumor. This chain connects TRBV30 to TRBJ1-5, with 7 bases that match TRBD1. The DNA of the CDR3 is TGTGCCTGGAGGACAGGGAACGCCAATCAGCCCCAGCATTTT. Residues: CAWRTGNANQPQHF. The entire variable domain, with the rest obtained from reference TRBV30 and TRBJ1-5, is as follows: SQTIHQWPATLVQPVGSPLSLECTVEGTSNPNLYWYRQAAGRGLQLLFYSVGIGQISSEVPQNLSASRPQDRQFILSSKKLLLSDSGFYLCAWRTGNANQPQHFGDGTRLSIL.